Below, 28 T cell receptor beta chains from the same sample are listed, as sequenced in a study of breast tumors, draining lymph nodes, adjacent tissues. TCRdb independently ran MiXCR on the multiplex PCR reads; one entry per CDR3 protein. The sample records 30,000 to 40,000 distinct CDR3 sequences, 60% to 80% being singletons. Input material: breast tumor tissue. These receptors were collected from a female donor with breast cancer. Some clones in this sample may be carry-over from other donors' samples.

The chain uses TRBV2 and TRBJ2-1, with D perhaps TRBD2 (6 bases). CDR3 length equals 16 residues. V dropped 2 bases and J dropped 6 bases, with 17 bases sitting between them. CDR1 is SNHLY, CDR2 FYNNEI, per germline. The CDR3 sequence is CASSELTGEAFNEQFF. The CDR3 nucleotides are TGTGCCAGCAGTGAACTGACGGGAGAGGCTTTCAATGAGCAGTTCTTC.

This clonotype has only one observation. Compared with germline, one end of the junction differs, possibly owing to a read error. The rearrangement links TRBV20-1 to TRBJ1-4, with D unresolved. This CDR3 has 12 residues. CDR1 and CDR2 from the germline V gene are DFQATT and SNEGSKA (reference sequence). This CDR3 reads CSARGETEKPFF. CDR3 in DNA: TGCAGTGCTAGAGGTGAAACTGAAAAACCGTTTTTT.

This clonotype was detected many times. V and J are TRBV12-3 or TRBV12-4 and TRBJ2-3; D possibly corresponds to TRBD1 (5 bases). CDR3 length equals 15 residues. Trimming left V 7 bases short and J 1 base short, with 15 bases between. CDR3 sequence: CASNLDRTGTDTQYF. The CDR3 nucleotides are TGTGCCAGCAACCTAGACAGAACTGGCACAGATACGCAGTATTTT.

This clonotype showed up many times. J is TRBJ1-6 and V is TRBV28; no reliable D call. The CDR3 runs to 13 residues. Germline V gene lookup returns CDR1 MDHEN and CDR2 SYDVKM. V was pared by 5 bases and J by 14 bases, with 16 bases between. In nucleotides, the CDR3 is TGTGCCAGCAGTCGCCTAGGACTGCTCACCCTCCACTTT. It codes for CASSRLGLLTLHF.

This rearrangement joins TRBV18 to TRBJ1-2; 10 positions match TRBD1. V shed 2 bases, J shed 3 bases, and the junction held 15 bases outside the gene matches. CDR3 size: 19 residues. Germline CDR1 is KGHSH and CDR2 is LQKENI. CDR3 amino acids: CASSPKFFDRGQWYYGYTF. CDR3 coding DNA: TGTGCCAGCTCACCAAAATTTTTCGACAGGGGGCAATGGTACTATGGCTACACCTTC.

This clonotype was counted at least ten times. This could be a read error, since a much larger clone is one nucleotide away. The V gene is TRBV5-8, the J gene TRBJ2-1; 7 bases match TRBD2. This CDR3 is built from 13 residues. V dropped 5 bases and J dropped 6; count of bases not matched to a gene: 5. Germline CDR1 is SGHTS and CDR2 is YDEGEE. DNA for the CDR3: TGTGCCAGCAGGAAAGGGACTACCAATGAGCAGTTCTTC. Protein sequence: CASRKGTTNEQFF.

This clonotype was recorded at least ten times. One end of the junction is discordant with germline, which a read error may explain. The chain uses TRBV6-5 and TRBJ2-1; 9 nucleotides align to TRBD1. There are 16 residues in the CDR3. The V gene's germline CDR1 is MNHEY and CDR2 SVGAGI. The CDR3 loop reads CASSHSPTGGRNEQFF. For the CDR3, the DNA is TGTGCCAGCAGTCACTCTCCGACAGGGGGGAGGAATGAGCAGTTCTTC.

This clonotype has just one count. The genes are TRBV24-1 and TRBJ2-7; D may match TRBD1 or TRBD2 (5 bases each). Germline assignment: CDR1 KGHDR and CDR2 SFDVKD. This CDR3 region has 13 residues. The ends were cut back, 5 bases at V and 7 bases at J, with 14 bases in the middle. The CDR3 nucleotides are TGTGCCACCAGTGCCGGGGCCGCGCGGGAGCAGTACTTC. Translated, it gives CATSAGAAREQYF.

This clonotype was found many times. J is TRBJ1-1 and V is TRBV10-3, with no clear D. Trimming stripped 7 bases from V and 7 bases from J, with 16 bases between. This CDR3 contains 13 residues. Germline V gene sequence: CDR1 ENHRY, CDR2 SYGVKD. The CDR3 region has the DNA TGTGCCATCAACAGCGGACGGTCGAATGAAGCTTTCTTT. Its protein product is CAINSGRSNEAFF.

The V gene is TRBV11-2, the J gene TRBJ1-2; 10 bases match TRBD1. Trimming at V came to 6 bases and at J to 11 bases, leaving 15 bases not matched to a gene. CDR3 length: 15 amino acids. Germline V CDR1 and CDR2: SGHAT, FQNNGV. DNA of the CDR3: TGTGCCAGCAGACGGGGGGGGACAGGGGATGTTGGTTACACCTTC. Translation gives CASRRGGTGDVGYTF.

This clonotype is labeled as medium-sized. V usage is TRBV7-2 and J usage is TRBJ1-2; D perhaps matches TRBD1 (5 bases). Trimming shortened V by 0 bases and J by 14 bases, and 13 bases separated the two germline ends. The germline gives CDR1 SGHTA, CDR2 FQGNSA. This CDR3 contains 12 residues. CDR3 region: CASSLAHGAWTF. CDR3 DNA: TGTGCCAGCAGCTTAGCTCACGGGGCATGGACCTTC.

CDR3 sequence: CATSDIEERTGNSYEQYF. CDR3 nucleotides: TGTGCCACCAGTGACATTGAAGAACGGACAGGGAACTCCTACGAGCAGTACTTC. The V and J genes are TRBV24-1 and TRBJ2-7; the match to TRBD1 covers 8 bases. The CDR3 runs to 18 residues. The V gene end was trimmed by 4 bases and the J gene end by 0 bases; junction bases not matched to a gene: 13. From germline, CDR1 is KGHDR and CDR2 SFDVKD.

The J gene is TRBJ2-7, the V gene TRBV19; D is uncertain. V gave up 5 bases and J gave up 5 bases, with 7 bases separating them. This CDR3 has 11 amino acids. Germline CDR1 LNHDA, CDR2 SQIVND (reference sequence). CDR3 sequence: CASSPPNEQYF. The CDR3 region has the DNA TGTGCCAGTAGTCCCCCCAACGAGCAGTACTTC.

CDR3 in amino acids: CSALRSYNEQFF. DNA of the CDR3: TGCAGTGCTCTACGGTCCTACAATGAGCAGTTCTTC. The chain couples TRBV20-1 to TRBJ2-1; D uncertain. Deletions cut 5 bases from V and 1 base from J, with 6 bases between. Per germline, CDR1 DFQATT and CDR2 SNEGSKA (reference sequence). The CDR3 spans 12 residues.

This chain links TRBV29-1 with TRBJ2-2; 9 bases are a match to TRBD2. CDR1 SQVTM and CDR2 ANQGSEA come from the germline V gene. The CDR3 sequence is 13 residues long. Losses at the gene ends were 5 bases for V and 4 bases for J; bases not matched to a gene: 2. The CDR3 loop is CSVLSGGTGELFF. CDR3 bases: TGCAGCGTTCTTAGCGGGGGCACCGGGGAGCTGTTTTTT.

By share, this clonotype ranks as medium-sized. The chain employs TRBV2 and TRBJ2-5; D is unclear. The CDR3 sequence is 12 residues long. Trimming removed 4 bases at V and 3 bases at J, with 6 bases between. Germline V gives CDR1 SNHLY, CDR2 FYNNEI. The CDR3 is CASSGVEETQYF. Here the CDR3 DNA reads TGTGCCAGCAGTGGGGTGGAAGAGACCCAGTACTTC.

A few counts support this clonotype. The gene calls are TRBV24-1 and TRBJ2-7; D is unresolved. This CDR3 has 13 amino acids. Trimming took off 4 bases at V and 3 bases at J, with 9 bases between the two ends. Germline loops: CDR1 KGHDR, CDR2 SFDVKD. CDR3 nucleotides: TGTGCCACCAGTGACCCGACCCACTACGAGCAGTACTTC. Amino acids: CATSDPTHYEQYF.

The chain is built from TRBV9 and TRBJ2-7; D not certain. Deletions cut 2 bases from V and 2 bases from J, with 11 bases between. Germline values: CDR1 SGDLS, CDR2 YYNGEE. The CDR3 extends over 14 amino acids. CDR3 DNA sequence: TGTGCCAGCAGCGTCGACCCCGGTCCCTACGAGCAGTACTTC. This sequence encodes CASSVDPGPYEQYF.

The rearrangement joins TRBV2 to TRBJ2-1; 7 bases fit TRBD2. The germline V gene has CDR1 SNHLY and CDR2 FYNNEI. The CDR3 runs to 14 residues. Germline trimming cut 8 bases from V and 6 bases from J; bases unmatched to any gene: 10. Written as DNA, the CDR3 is TGTGCCAGCGTTGAACTAGCGAGGCCCAATGAGCAGTTCTTC. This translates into CASVELARPNEQFF.

The CDR3: CASSQAFRLRAEDGYTF. Written as DNA, the CDR3 is TGCGCCAGCAGCCAAGCGTTTCGTTTGAGGGCGGAAGATGGCTACACCTTC. The chain recombines TRBV4-3 with TRBJ1-2; D is ambiguous. V lost 1 base and J 6 bases, leaving 21 bases between the germline ends. Germline assignment: CDR1 LGHNA and CDR2 YSLEER. This CDR3 region has 17 residues.

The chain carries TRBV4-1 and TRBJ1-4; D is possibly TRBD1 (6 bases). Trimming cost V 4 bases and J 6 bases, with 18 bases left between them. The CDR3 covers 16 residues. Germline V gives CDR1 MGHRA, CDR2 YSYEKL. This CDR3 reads CASSPHAGRGDEKLFF. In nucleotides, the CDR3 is TGCGCCAGCAGCCCACACGCAGGGAGGGGGGATGAAAAACTGTTTTTT.

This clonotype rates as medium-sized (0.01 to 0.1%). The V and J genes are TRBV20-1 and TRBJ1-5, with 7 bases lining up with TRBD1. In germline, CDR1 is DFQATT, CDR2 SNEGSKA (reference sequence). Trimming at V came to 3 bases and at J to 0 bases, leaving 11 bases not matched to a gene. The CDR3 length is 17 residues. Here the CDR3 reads CSASSSRGIDSNQPQHF. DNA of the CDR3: TGCAGTGCTAGTAGTTCCAGGGGGATTGATAGCAATCAGCCCCAGCATTTT.

In DNA, the CDR3 is TGTGCCAGCAGTGAACTACGTAATTCACCCCTCCACTTT. Translating gives CASSELRNSPLHF. V gene TRBV2 combines with J gene TRBJ1-6, with D unclear. V lost 2 bases, J lost 6 bases, and 5 bases lay in between. Germline assignment: CDR1 SNHLY and CDR2 FYNNEI. This CDR3 spans 13 amino acids.

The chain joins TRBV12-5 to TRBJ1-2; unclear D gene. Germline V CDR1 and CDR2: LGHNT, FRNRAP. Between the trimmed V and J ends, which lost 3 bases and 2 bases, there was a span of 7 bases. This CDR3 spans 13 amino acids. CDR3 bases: TGTGCTAGTGGTTTAAAAGCCAACTATGGCTACACCTTC. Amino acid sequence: CASGLKANYGYTF.

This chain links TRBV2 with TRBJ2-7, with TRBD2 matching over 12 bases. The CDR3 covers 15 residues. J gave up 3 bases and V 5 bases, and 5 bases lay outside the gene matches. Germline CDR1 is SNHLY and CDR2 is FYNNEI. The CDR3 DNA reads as TGTGCCAGCAGTTGGACTAGCGGGACGAACTACGAGCAGTACTTC. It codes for CASSWTSGTNYEQYF.

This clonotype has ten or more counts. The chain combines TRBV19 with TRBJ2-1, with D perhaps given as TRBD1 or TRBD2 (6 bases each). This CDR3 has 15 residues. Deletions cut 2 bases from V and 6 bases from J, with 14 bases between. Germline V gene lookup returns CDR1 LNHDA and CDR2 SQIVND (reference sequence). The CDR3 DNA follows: TGTGCCAGTAGTATAAGTAACGGGGGCCTCAATGAGCAGTTCTTC. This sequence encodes CASSISNGGLNEQFF.

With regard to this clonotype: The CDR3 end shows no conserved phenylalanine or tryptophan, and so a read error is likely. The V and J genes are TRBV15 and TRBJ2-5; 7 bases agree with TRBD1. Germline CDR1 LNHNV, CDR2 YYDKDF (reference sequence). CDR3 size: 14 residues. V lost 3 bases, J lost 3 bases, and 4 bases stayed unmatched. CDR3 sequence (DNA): TGTGCCACCAGCAGGGGACAGTTGAAAGAGACCCAGTACCTC. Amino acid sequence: CATSRGQLKETQYL.

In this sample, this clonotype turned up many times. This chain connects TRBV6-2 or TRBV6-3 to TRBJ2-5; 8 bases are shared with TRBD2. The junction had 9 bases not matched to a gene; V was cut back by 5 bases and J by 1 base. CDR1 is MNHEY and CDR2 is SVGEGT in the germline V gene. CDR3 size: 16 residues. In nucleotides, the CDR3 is TGTGCCAGCAGTCACGAGGCGGGGGGACTCCAAGAGACCCAGTACTTC. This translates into CASSHEAGGLQETQYF.